The subject of this entry is one T cell receptor (beta chain). Its cognate antigen is unknown. The CDR3 has 14 residues. Germline CDR1 is MNHEY and CDR2 is SMNVEV (reference sequence). Unmatched junction bases numbered 1, after V lost 2 bases and J lost 2 bases. The table came from immunoSEQ multiplex PCR; TCRdb's copy has only in-frame clones and leaves some out. The sample holds approximately 82,000 clones, 85% to 95% seen once. The data are from a study of cytomegalovirus exposure and HLA in healthy donors. Whole-study results and caveats: The authors enumerated 164 TCR beta chains as linked to cytomegalovirus.

The chain recombines TRBV27 with TRBJ2-5, with 8 bases lining up with TRBD2. The sequenced material came from PBMCs. The TCR sequence derives from a young woman in good health and CMV-seronegative. The chain's CDR3 is CASSLIAGQETQYF. For the CDR3, the DNA is TGTGCCAGCAGTTTAATAGCGGGGCAAGAGACCCAGTACTTC.